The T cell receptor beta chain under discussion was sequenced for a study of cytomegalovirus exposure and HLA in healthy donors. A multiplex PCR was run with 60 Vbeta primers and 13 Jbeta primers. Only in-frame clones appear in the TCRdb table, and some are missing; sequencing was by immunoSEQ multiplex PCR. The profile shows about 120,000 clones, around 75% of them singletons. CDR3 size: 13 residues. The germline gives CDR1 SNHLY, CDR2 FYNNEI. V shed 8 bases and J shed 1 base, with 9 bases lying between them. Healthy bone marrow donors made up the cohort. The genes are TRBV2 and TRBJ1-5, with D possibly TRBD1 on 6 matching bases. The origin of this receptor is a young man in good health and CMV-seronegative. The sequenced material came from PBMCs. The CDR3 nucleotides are TGTGCCAGCGGGGGCGAAAGCAATCAGCCCCAGCATTTT. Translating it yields CASGGESNQPQHF.